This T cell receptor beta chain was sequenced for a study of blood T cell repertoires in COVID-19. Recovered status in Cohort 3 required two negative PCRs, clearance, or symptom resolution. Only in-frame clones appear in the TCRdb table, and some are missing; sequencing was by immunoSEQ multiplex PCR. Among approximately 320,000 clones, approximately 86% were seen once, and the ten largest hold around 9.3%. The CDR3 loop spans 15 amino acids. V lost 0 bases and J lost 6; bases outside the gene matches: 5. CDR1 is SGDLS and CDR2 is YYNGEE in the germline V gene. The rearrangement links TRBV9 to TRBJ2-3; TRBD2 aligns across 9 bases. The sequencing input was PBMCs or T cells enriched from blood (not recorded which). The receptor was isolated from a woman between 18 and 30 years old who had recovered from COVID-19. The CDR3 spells CASSVGGGAWDTQYF. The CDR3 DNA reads TGTGCCAGCAGCGTAGGCGGGGGGGCCTGGGATACGCAGTATTTT.